A single sample gave rise to the 30 T cell receptor beta chains below, sequenced in a study of blood T cell repertoires in COVID-19. Data came from immunoSEQ multiplex PCR; TCRdb stores just in-frame clones and leaves some out. The table shows about 310,000 clones, with about nine tenths occurring only once. Sequencing input: PBMCs or T cells enriched from blood (not recorded which). All receptors come from a woman under 30 who had recovered from COVID-19.

This clone was recorded a few times. V is TRBV7-3 and J is TRBJ1-2; 9 bases agree with TRBD1. V gave up 5 bases and J gave up 4 bases; unmatched junction bases: 8. Germline V gene sequence: CDR1 SGHTA, CDR2 FQGTGA. This CDR3 has 15 residues. CDR3 DNA sequence: TGTGCCAGCAGCCTCTCCGGGACAGGGCTCTATGGCTACACCTTC. This gives the protein CASSLSGTGLYGYTF.

This rearrangement joins TRBV27 to TRBJ2-3; unclear D gene. Germline V CDR1 and CDR2: MNHEY, SMNVEV (reference sequence). The V and J ends lost 3 bases and 6 bases respectively, with 4 bases between them. The CDR3 contains 11 residues. CDR3 protein: CASSFGDTQYF. DNA for the CDR3: TGTGCCAGCAGTTTCGGGGATACGCAGTATTTT.

The chain employs TRBV7-2 and TRBJ2-7, with 8 bases that match TRBD2. Germline-derived CDR1 and CDR2 are SGHTA and FQGNSA. Losses at the gene ends were 1 base for V and 2 bases for J; bases not matched to a gene: 7. The CDR3 runs 16 residues. This CDR3 reads CASSLGGGGNTYEQYF. The CDR3 nucleotides read TGTGCCAGCAGCTTAGGCGGCGGGGGGAACACCTACGAGCAGTACTTC.

The chain couples TRBV19 to TRBJ1-4; possible D gene TRBD1, 5 bases. Trimming shortened V by 0 bases and J by 8 bases, and 13 bases separated the two germline ends. CDR1 and CDR2 from the germline V gene are LNHDA and SQIVND (reference sequence). The CDR3 runs to 15 residues. The CDR3: CASSIDGGSGEKLFF. DNA of the CDR3: TGTGCCAGTAGTATAGATGGGGGGAGCGGCGAAAAACTGTTTTTT. The whole variable domain, filled in from reference TRBV19 and TRBJ1-4, reads DGGITQSPKYLFRKEGQNVTLSCEQNLNHDAMYWYRQDPGQGLRLIYYSQIVNDFQKGDIAEGYSVSREKKESFPLTVTSAQKNPTAFYLCASSIDGGSGEKLFFGSGTQLSVL.

This clone occurred many times. CDR3 sequence: CASSEGKVAPSEQYF. The CDR3 DNA is TGTGCCAGCAGTGAAGGCAAGGTCGCCCCTAGCGAGCAGTACTTC. The chain couples TRBV2 to TRBJ2-7; D unresolved. The CDR3 has 15 residues. Germline values: CDR1 SNHLY, CDR2 FYNNEI. The germline V and J ends were trimmed by 1 base and 6 bases, with 16 bases remaining between them.

The rearrangement uses TRBV29-1 and TRBJ1-1; 7 nucleotides align to TRBD1. Germline V CDR1 and CDR2: SQVTM, ANQGSEA. V lost 0 bases to trimming and J lost 6 bases; unmatched junction nucleotides: 4. This CDR3 is 13 amino acids long. CDR3 coding DNA: TGCAGCGTTGAAGATATGAGGGGGCCTGAAGCTTTCTTT. Protein sequence: CSVEDMRGPEAFF.

The chain couples TRBV6-1 to TRBJ2-3; 11 bases line up with TRBD2. Trimming cost V 4 bases and J 11 bases; bases outside gene matches: 26. From germline, CDR1 is MNHNS and CDR2 SASEGT. The CDR3 is 20 amino acids. The CDR3 spells CASSGVLRESNSGRARGQYF. The CDR3 DNA sequence: TGTGCCAGCAGTGGGGTCTTAAGGGAGAGTAATAGCGGGAGGGCCAGGGGGCAGTATTTT.

The chain combines TRBV7-3 with TRBJ2-3; 9 nucleotides align to TRBD1. The V gene end was trimmed by 5 bases and the J gene end by 4 bases; junction bases not matched to a gene: 10. Per the germline V gene, CDR1 is SGHTA and CDR2 is FQGTGA. The CDR3 spans 16 residues. The CDR3 protein is CASSPDRGGMSDTQYF. CDR3 sequence (DNA): TGTGCCAGCAGCCCGGACAGGGGTGGGATGTCAGATACGCAGTATTTT.

CDR3 DNA: TGTGCCAGCAGGAATCCTGGGAGGTTCACTGAAGCTTTCTTT. Translated, it gives CASRNPGRFTEAFF. The rearrangement links TRBV6-5 to TRBJ1-1, with D hard to call. The CDR3 extends over 14 amino acids. Germline CDR1 MNHEY, CDR2 SVGAGI. Trimming removed 6 bases at V and 4 bases at J, with 15 bases between.

The V gene is TRBV28, the J gene TRBJ1-3; 7 bases fit TRBD1. This CDR3 contains 17 residues. Germline V gene data show CDR1 as MDHEN and CDR2 as SYDVKM. V lost 7 bases and J lost 0; bases outside the gene matches: 12. The CDR3 nucleotides read TGTGCCAGCATAGGGACAGAACTATTTTTCTCTGGAAACACCATATATTTT. This gives the protein CASIGTELFFSGNTIYF.

Only one count was recorded for this clone. This sequence joins TRBV5-1 and TRBJ1-4; the D is unclear. The CDR3 is 14 residues long. V lost 4 bases and J 0 bases, leaving 7 bases between the germline ends. Germline CDR1 reads SGHRS; CDR2 reads YFSETQ. The CDR3 loop reads CASSLDTTNEKLFF. In nucleotides, the CDR3 is TGCGCCAGCAGCCTTGACACAACTAATGAAAAACTGTTTTTT.

V usage is TRBV9 and J usage is TRBJ2-7, with TRBD1 identical over 8 bases. CDR1 SGDLS and CDR2 YYNGEE come from the germline V gene. This CDR3 region has 13 residues. Trimming took 0 bases from V and 5 from J; bases not matched to a gene: 1. The CDR3 spells CASSVGTGNEQYF. The DNA of the CDR3 is TGTGCCAGCAGCGTAGGGACAGGGAACGAGCAGTACTTC.

The chain links TRBV15 to TRBJ1-1, with D unclear. V lost 0 bases, J lost 4 bases, and 3 bases lay in between. CDR1 is LNHNV, CDR2 YYDKDF, per germline (reference sequence). There are 12 residues in the CDR3. CDR3 DNA sequence: TGTGCCACCAGCAGAGATAGCACTGAAGCTTTCTTT. Protein sequence: CATSRDSTEAFF. Together with reference TRBV15 and TRBJ1-1, the CDR3 gives the full variable domain: DAMVIQNPRYQVTQFGKPVTLSCSQTLNHNVMYWYQQKSSQAPKLLFHYYDKDFNNEADTPDNFQSRRPNTSFCFLDIRSPGLGDTAMYLCATSRDSTEAFFGQGTRLTVV.

The chain combines TRBV9 with TRBJ2-2, with a tentative D call TRBD2 (5 bases). Trimming removed 2 bases from V and 0 bases from J, with 11 bases in between. Germline CDR1 SGDLS, CDR2 YYNGEE. This CDR3 spans 16 amino acids. CDR3 sequence (DNA): TGTGCCAGCAGCGTGGACTCCGCCCCGAACACCGGGGAGCTGTTTTTT. Protein sequence: CASSVDSAPNTGELFF.

This clone turned up a few times. This rearrangement joins TRBV5-6 to TRBJ1-1; TRBD1 might be the D (5 bases). The CDR3 length is 15 residues. V was trimmed by 4 bases and J by 1 base, leaving 14 bases between them. CDR1 and CDR2 from the germline V gene are SGHDT and YYEEEE. The CDR3 DNA reads as TGTGCCAGCAGCCCGTTGAGCAGGGCGAACACTGAAGCTTTCTTT. The encoded protein is CASSPLSRANTEAFF.

The chain carries TRBV6-1 and TRBJ2-2; possibly TRBD1 for D (6 bases). The CDR3 consists of 18 residues. CDR1 MNHNS and CDR2 SASEGT come from the germline V gene. The V end lost 3 bases, the J end lost 4 bases, and 21 bases lay between the germline ends. In nucleotides, the CDR3 is TGTGCCAGCAGTGACCTCTACGTGGCGACAGGCGGCACCGGGGAGCTGTTTTTT. Residues: CASSDLYVATGGTGELFF.

The chain couples TRBV19 to TRBJ1-5, with D maybe TRBD1 (6 bases). Germline assignment: CDR1 LNHDA and CDR2 SQIVND (reference sequence). Trimming removed 5 bases from V and 4 bases from J, with 15 bases in between. The CDR3 runs to 15 residues. CDR3 in amino acids: CASSPMDSANQPQHF. The CDR3 DNA follows: TGTGCCAGTAGTCCCATGGACAGCGCAAATCAGCCCCAGCATTTT.

The chain is built from TRBV6-6 and TRBJ1-1; 12 bases align to TRBD1. Per the germline V gene, CDR1 is MNHNY and CDR2 is SVGAGI (reference sequence). J was trimmed by 4 bases and V by 6 bases; bases with no gene match: 9. The CDR3 spans 16 residues. CDR3 protein: CASRKPGQGAGTEAFF. The CDR3 nucleotides read TGTGCCAGCAGAAAGCCGGGACAGGGGGCCGGCACTGAAGCTTTCTTT.

A few counts support this clone. The chain uses TRBV5-4 and TRBJ1-1, with TRBD1 as a possible D gene (6 bases). The CDR3 has 13 residues. CDR1 and CDR2 from the germline V gene are SGHNT and YYREEE (reference sequence). Trimming took 4 bases from V and 5 from J, leaving 12 bases between them. The CDR3 DNA reads as TGTGCCAGCAGCAATGACAGGACGACTGAAGCTTTCTTT. It codes for CASSNDRTTEAFF.

This clone was recorded only once. This chain uses TRBV28 with TRBJ1-1; TRBD1 might be the D (6 bases). Germline V gene lookup returns CDR1 MDHEN and CDR2 SYDVKM. V was shortened by 7 bases and J by 6 bases, with 18 bases between the two germline ends. This CDR3 region has 14 residues. CDR3 loop: CASTLIQGSPEAFF. For the CDR3, the DNA is TGTGCCAGCACCCTGATACAGGGTAGCCCTGAAGCTTTCTTT.

V gene TRBV9 combines with J gene TRBJ1-2; 7 bases are a match to TRBD1. In germline, CDR1 is SGDLS, CDR2 YYNGEE. This CDR3 has 16 amino acids. Losses at the gene ends were 0 bases for V and 6 bases for J; bases not matched to a gene: 11. The CDR3 nucleotides are TGTGCCAGCAGCGTAGACGGTCTGGGGCAGGGGGATGGCTACACCTTC. This translates into CASSVDGLGQGDGYTF.

The chain recombines TRBV15 with TRBJ2-1; D perhaps matches TRBD2 (5 bases). Germline V gene data show CDR1 as LNHNV and CDR2 as YYDKDF (reference sequence). V was trimmed by 8 bases and J by 0 bases, leaving 14 bases between them. CDR3 length: 15 residues. The CDR3 is CATHERKGSYNEQFF. For the CDR3, the DNA is TGTGCCACCCATGAGCGGAAGGGCTCCTACAATGAGCAGTTCTTC. Filled out from reference TRBV15 and TRBJ2-1, the complete variable domain reads DAMVIQNPRYQVTQFGKPVTLSCSQTLNHNVMYWYQQKSSQAPKLLFHYYDKDFNNEADTPDNFQSRRPNTSFCFLDIRSPGLGDTAMYLCATHERKGSYNEQFFGPGTRLTVL.

V gene TRBV14 combines with J gene TRBJ2-5, with 12 bases that match TRBD2. CDR1 SGHDN and CDR2 FVKESK come from the germline V gene. The J segment lost 3 bases and the V segment lost 4 bases, leaving 6 bases of the junction unmatched. There are 16 residues in the CDR3. In DNA form, the CDR3 reads TGTGCCAGCAGCCTCAGACTAGCGGGAGTGAAAGAGACCCAGTACTTC. The encoded protein is CASSLRLAGVKETQYF.

This rearrangement joins TRBV28 to TRBJ1-2; D is ambiguous. CDR3 length equals 12 residues. V lost 3 bases to trimming and J lost 4 bases, with 6 bases between them. Germline V gene sequence: CDR1 MDHEN, CDR2 SYDVKM. CDR3 DNA: TGTGCCAGCAGTTTTACTGCCTATGGCTACACCTTC. This sequence encodes CASSFTAYGYTF.

J is TRBJ1-2 and V is TRBV7-2; D uncertain. The CDR3 is 14 amino acids. V gave up 5 bases and J gave up 2 bases, with 12 bases separating them. CDR1 is SGHTA, CDR2 FQGNSA, per germline. Here the CDR3 reads CASSSRGPNYGYTF. In DNA, the CDR3 is TGTGCCAGCAGCAGTCGCGGGCCGAACTATGGCTACACCTTC.

This clone was detected once. The J gene is TRBJ1-1, the V gene TRBV5-1; D remains unclear. The CDR3 covers 13 residues. The germline V gene has CDR1 SGHRS and CDR2 YFSETQ. Between the trimmed V and J ends, which lost 0 bases and 8 bases, there was a span of 11 bases. The CDR3 here is CASSLDPSGEAFF. In nucleotides, the CDR3 is TGCGCCAGCAGCTTGGACCCCTCGGGGGAAGCTTTCTTT.

The CDR3 DNA sequence: TGTGCCAGCAGCGTGGGCGGGACTAGCGGGACCTACGAGCAGTACTTC. Residues: CASSVGGTSGTYEQYF. The chain joins TRBV9 to TRBJ2-7, with TRBD2 matching 13 bases. CDR1 SGDLS and CDR2 YYNGEE come from the germline V gene. The CDR3 covers 16 residues. V lost 2 bases and J lost 2; bases outside the gene matches: 4.

This chain connects TRBV7-9 to TRBJ1-2, with TRBD1 identical over 10 bases. The junction had 11 bases not matched to a gene; V was cut back by 5 bases and J by 8 bases. The CDR3 sequence is 15 residues long. Germline V lookup: CDR1 SEHNR, CDR2 FQNEAQ (reference sequence). CDR3 nucleotides: TGTGCCAGCAGCACCCCCGGGACAGGGGTAGAAGGCTACACCTTC. This gives the protein CASSTPGTGVEGYTF.

This clone has a handful of counts. V is TRBV5-1 and J is TRBJ2-2; 10 nucleotides align to TRBD2. Germline V lookup: CDR1 SGHRS, CDR2 YFSETQ. The CDR3 contains 16 residues. Trimming removed 5 bases from V and 6 bases from J; junction bases left unmatched: 10. For the CDR3, the DNA is TGCGCCAGCAGTAGTCTAGCGGGGGTTGCTCCCGGGGAGCTGTTTTTT. As protein: CASSSLAGVAPGELFF.

The chain combines TRBV28 with TRBJ2-1; a possible D gene is TRBD1 (6 bases). The CDR3 extends over 14 amino acids. V was clipped by 2 bases and J by 3 bases, with 8 bases between them. The germline V gene has CDR1 MDHEN and CDR2 SYDVKM. CDR3 bases: TGTGCCAGCAGTTTACGGACAGTCTACAATGAGCAGTTCTTC. It is translated as CASSLRTVYNEQFF.